The clone carrying this TCR beta chain was found once. The antigen is undetermined. The source of the sample is a study of T cell responses to AZD1222 COVID-19 vaccine. Study as a whole: Timing groups of about 4 and about 12 weeks for second doses were pooled. Findings and limits, study-wide: The donors showed a predominance of white British ancestry and of females, with possible underestimation of clonal diversity. At baseline, seropositivity was found in only a handful of AZD1222 recipients. Spike-specific TCR repertoires showed rising breadth and depth after two AZD1222 doses.

Only in-frame clones appear in the TCRdb table, and some are missing; sequencing was by immunoSEQ multiplex PCR. The table has 95,000 to 150,000 clones, around 94% seen once. CDR1 is GTSNPN and CDR2 is SVGIG in the germline V gene (reference sequence). This CDR3 is 14 amino acids long. V shed 0 bases and J shed 0 bases, with 6 bases lying between them. The source is an adult in good health. The sample here was peripheral blood, taken on day 0 of AZD1222 vaccination. The V call is TRBV30, the J call TRBJ1-3, with no clear D. The CDR3 bases are TGTGCCTGGAGTGTGGGAACCTCTGGAAACACCATATATTTT. Amino acids: CAWSVGTSGNTIYF. Together with reference TRBV30 and TRBJ1-3, the CDR3 gives the full variable domain: SQTIHQWPATLVQPVGSPLSLECTVEGTSNPNLYWYRQAAGRGLQLLFYSVGIGQISSEVPQNLSASRPQDRQFILSSKKLLLSDSGFYLCAWSVGTSGNTIYFGEGSWLTVV.